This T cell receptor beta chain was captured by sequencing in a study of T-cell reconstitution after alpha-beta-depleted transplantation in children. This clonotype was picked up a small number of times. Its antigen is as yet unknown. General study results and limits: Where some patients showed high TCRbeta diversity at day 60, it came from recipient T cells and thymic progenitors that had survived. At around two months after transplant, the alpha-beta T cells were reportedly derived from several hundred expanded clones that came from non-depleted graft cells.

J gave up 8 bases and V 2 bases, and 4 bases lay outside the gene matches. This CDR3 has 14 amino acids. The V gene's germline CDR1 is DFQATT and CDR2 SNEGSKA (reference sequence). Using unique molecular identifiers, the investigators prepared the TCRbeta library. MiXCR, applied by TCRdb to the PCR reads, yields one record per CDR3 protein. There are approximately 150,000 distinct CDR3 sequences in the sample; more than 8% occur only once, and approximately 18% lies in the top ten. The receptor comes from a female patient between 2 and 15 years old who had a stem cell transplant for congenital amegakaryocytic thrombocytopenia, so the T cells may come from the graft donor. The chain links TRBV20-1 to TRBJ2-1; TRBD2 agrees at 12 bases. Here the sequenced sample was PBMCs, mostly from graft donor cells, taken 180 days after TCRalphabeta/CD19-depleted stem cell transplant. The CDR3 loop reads CSARIRLAGDEQFF. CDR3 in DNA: TGCAGTGCTAGAATAAGACTAGCGGGGGATGAGCAGTTCTTC.